This T cell receptor beta chain was captured by sequencing in a study of cytomegalovirus exposure and HLA in healthy donors. The study, taken as a whole, reports: More clonal expansion characterized HLA-associated TCR beta chains than equally common others in a later analysis. Later work associated more than 15,000 TCR beta sequences with HLA alleles at 0.05 false discovery rate. In a later analysis, HLA-C alleles had the fewest associated TCRs, DRB1 alleles the most.

CDR1 SGDLS and CDR2 YYNGEE come from the germline V gene. The CDR3 consists of 15 residues. The V end lost 2 bases, the J end lost 4 bases, and 14 bases lay between the germline ends. This clone came up a few times. Its cognate antigen is unknown. 13 Jbeta primers and 60 Vbeta primers were used for the PCR. Method: immunoSEQ multiplex PCR; TCRdb's copy keeps in-frame clones and lacks some. The sample includes around 200,000 clones, 60% to 85% of them seen just once. Whereas donors were nominally healthy upon sampling, unrecorded immune exposures were probable. V is TRBV9 and J is TRBJ2-3; possible D gene TRBD1, 6 bases. Source material: PBMCs. The sequence came from a man aged 35 to 55 in good health and CMV-seronegative. This chain's CDR3 is CASSVEQGFADTQYF. The CDR3 region has the DNA TGTGCCAGCAGCGTGGAACAGGGTTTCGCAGATACGCAGTATTTT.